This record concerns one T cell receptor beta chain sequence. The antigen is unknown. Given a much more abundant clone one base away, this may be a read error. The data were taken from a study of glioma-infiltrating T cells. Study findings and constraints: CDR3 overlap between tissue and blood was very small. Non-neoplastic patients had below-expected tissue-blood divergence, while all gliomas exceeded expectation.

The CDR3 runs 12 residues. Per germline, CDR1 SGHTA and CDR2 FQGNSA. Amplification of TCR alpha and beta CDR3 regions from RNA used iRepertoire nested multiplex PCR. Input was roughly 85-450 ng of tissue mRNA or PBMC total RNA. TCRdb itself ran the multiplex PCR reads through MiXCR, one entry per CDR3 protein. Of approximately 190,000 distinct CDR3 sequences listed, 32% are singletons. This TCR was sampled from a human donor with low-grade glioma or glioblastoma, undergoing nonglioma brain surgery, or in good health (not recorded which). The chain joins TRBV7-2 to TRBJ2-7; D ambiguous. The sequencing input was glioma tissue, nonneoplastic brain tissue, or PBMCs (not recorded which). The CDR3 region is CASSDSPYKQYF. In DNA, the CDR3 is TGTGCCAGCAGCGACTCCCCCTACAAGCAGTACTTC.